One sample yielded the 20 T cell receptor beta chains listed below, sequenced in a study of Graves' ophthalmopathy and Graves' hyperthyroidism. Researchers took RNA transcripts and amplified TCR beta CDR3 regions from them. HTBI primers were used in a first-round RT-PCR, which preceded a second-round multiplex PCR. TCRdb re-derived calls from the multiplex PCR reads in MiXCR, one entry per CDR3 protein. The repertoire has 240,000 or so distinct CDR3 sequences, about 47% of them found once; the top ten carry roughly half. The sequenced sample was peripheral blood. Receptors originate from an adult man with Graves' ophthalmopathy.

The V and J genes are TRBV5-1 and TRBJ1-2; 8 bases fit TRBD1. V was clipped by 4 bases and J by 6 bases; unmatched bases: 8. There are 14 residues in the CDR3. CDR1 and CDR2 (germline): SGHRS, YFSETQ. CDR3 DNA sequence: TGCGCCAGCAGCCCTCAATCGACAGGGGATGGCTACACCTTC. It codes for CASSPQSTGDGYTF.

The chain is built from TRBV6-6 and TRBJ2-5; D unresolved. V was pared by 0 bases and J by 4 bases, with 6 bases between. In germline, CDR1 is MNHNY, CDR2 SVGAGI (reference sequence). The CDR3 runs to 13 residues. The CDR3 loop is CASSYSGVETQYF. DNA for the CDR3: TGTGCCAGCAGTTACTCCGGCGTAGAGACCCAGTACTTC.

The genes are TRBV7-9 and TRBJ2-5, with 8 bases identical to TRBD1. Germline loops: CDR1 SEHNR, CDR2 FQNEAQ (reference sequence). V lost 6 bases to trimming and J lost 7 bases; unmatched junction nucleotides: 4. The CDR3 extends over 12 amino acids. This CDR3 is CASRAGTGTQYF. DNA of the CDR3: TGTGCCAGCAGGGCCGGGACAGGGACCCAGTACTTC. The entire variable domain, with the rest obtained from reference TRBV7-9 and TRBJ2-5, is as follows: DTGVSQNPRHKITKRGQNVTFRCDPISEHNRLYWYRQTLGQGPEFLTYFQNEAQLEKSRLLSDRFSAERPKGSFSTLEIQRTEQGDSAMYLCASRAGTGTQYFGPGTRLLVL.

The chain is built from TRBV20-1 and TRBJ2-7, with 11 bases fitting TRBD1. The CDR3 consists of 13 residues. J lost 6 bases, V lost 4 bases, and 5 bases had no gene match. Per germline, CDR1 DFQATT and CDR2 SNEGSKA (reference sequence). CDR3 sequence (DNA): TGCAGTGCTACGGACAGGGGGCTCGCCGAGCAGTACTTC. It encodes CSATDRGLAEQYF.

The rearrangement links TRBV12-5 to TRBJ2-5, with 8 bases fitting TRBD2. This CDR3 has 15 amino acids. Per the germline V gene, CDR1 is LGHNT and CDR2 is FRNRAP. J gave up 5 bases and V 5 bases, and 10 bases lay outside the gene matches. CDR3 DNA: TGTGCTAGTGGTGCAGACTATAGCGGGGTGGAGACCCAGTACTTC. It encodes CASGADYSGVETQYF.

This clonotype was seen ten or more times. The chain couples TRBV7-9 to TRBJ1-2, with 7 bases aligning to TRBD1. This CDR3 has 14 residues. Trimming removed 1 base from V and 3 bases from J; junction bases left unmatched: 2. The germline V gene has CDR1 SEHNR and CDR2 FQNEAQ (reference sequence). CDR3 bases: TGTGCCAGCAGCTTAGGGACAGGTCACTATGGCTACACCTTC. Its translation: CASSLGTGHYGYTF.

The chain recombines TRBV6-6 with TRBJ2-7; 9 bases match TRBD1. The CDR3 sequence is 14 residues long. After removal of 7 bases from V and 3 bases from J, the junction contained 7 bases not matched to a gene. CDR1 is MNHNY, CDR2 SVGAGI, per germline (reference sequence). Here the CDR3 DNA reads TGTGCCAGCACCACCGGGACAGGGTTCTACGAGCAGTACTTC. This gives the protein CASTTGTGFYEQYF.

About this clonotype itself: A much larger clone lies a single base off, so this may be a read error. V usage is TRBV9 and J usage is TRBJ1-6; unclear D gene. V was cut by 5 bases and J by 4 bases, with 4 bases left in between. The CDR3 totals 12 residues. The germline gives CDR1 SGDLS, CDR2 YYNGEE. CDR3 in DNA: TGTGCCAGCAGTCAGTATAATTCACCCCTCCACTTT. Amino acid sequence: CASSQYNSPLHF. The full variable domain, completed using reference TRBV9 and TRBJ1-6, is DSGVTQTPKHLITATGQRVTLRCSPRSGDLSVYWYQQSLDQGLQFLIQYYNGEERAKGNILERFSAQQFPDLHSELNLSSLELGDSALYFCASSQYNSPLHFGNGTRLTVT.

This clonotype was counted only a few times. The chain joins TRBV5-8 to TRBJ2-7; D is ambiguous. V shed 4 bases and J shed 0 bases, with 11 bases lying between them. The CDR3 is 14 residues long. Germline V gene data show CDR1 as SGHTS and CDR2 as YDEGEE. This CDR3 is CASSRDPSSYEQYF. CDR3 sequence (DNA): TGTGCCAGCAGCCGCGACCCATCCTCCTACGAGCAGTACTTC.

This clonotype occurred a few times. The chain is built from TRBV2 and TRBJ1-1; the D is unclear. The germline CDR1 and CDR2 sequences are SNHLY and FYNNEI. Trimming shortened V by 10 bases and J by 1 base, and 10 bases separated the two germline ends. This CDR3 is built from 12 residues. The CDR3 coding sequence is TGTGCCAATTCGGTCCAGAACACTGAAGCTTTCTTT. It specifies CANSVQNTEAFF.

This clonotype turned up a few times. This rearrangement joins TRBV7-8 to TRBJ1-2; D remains ambiguous. The CDR3 covers 16 residues. Germline V lookup: CDR1 SGHVS, CDR2 FQNEAQ. V dropped 5 bases and J dropped 4 bases, with 20 bases sitting between them. CDR3 DNA sequence: TGTGCCAGCAGCCTGGTAGGTCAGGCTCTAGGCTATGGCTACACCTTC. This codes for CASSLVGQALGYGYTF.

The chain combines TRBV7-3 with TRBJ1-2, with unresolved D. The ends were cut back, 1 base at V and 3 bases at J, with 9 bases in the middle. The CDR3 has 14 residues. From germline, CDR1 is SGHTA and CDR2 FQGTGA. The CDR3 region is CASSLSSSDYGYTF. CDR3 DNA sequence: TGTGCCAGCAGCTTAAGTTCTTCGGACTATGGCTACACCTTC.

A word on this clonotype: One end of the junction is discordant with germline, which a read error may explain. This chain joins TRBV7-7 and TRBJ2-2; the D gene is possibly TRBD2 (6 bases). Germline V gene lookup returns CDR1 SSHAT and CDR2 FNYEAQ (reference sequence). The CDR3 extends over 16 amino acids. Here the CDR3 reads CASSLAEAGSTGELFF. CDR3 nucleotide sequence: TGTGCTAGCAGCTTAGCGGAAGCGGGTTCCACCGGGGAGCTGTTTTTT.

The J gene is TRBJ2-5, the V gene TRBV19, with D maybe TRBD1 (5 bases). CDR3 length equals 15 residues. Germline V gene lookup returns CDR1 LNHDA and CDR2 SQIVND (reference sequence). V gave up 5 bases and J gave up 0 bases, with 13 bases separating them. This chain's CDR3 is CASSGHTANQETQYF. The CDR3 coding sequence is TGTGCCAGTAGTGGACACACGGCCAACCAAGAGACCCAGTACTTC.

V is TRBV27 and J is TRBJ1-2; a possible D gene is TRBD1 (5 bases). Trimming removed 5 bases at V and 5 bases at J, with 9 bases between. The length of the CDR3 is 12 residues. Looked up from germline, CDR1 is MNHEY and CDR2 is SMNVEV (reference sequence). CDR3 DNA: TGTGCCAGCAGTAGGGGAGATTATGGCTACACCTTC. This encodes CASSRGDYGYTF.

This clonotype was counted once. The rearrangement uses TRBV20-1 and TRBJ2-5; maybe TRBD1 (6 bases). Per the germline V gene, CDR1 is DFQATT and CDR2 is SNEGSKA (reference sequence). The CDR3 loop spans 14 amino acids. V was cut by 6 bases and J by 4 bases, with 18 bases left in between. The CDR3 loop is CSARDTRTGETQYF. The CDR3 DNA is TGCAGTGCCCGGGACACACGGACCGGAGAGACCCAGTACTTC.

Only a few counts were recorded for this clonotype. The V and J genes are TRBV10-3 and TRBJ2-2; D possibly corresponds to TRBD1 (6 bases). Trimming cost V 10 bases and J 5 bases, with 17 bases left between them. Germline V gene sequence: CDR1 ENHRY, CDR2 SYGVKD. The CDR3 has 14 amino acids. The CDR3 sequence: CASLAQGVTGELFF. For the CDR3, the DNA is TGTGCCAGCCTCGCACAGGGTGTGACCGGGGAGCTGTTTTTT.

This clonotype was observed a handful of times. This sequence joins TRBV9 and TRBJ2-7; D is unclear. Germline V gene sequence: CDR1 SGDLS, CDR2 YYNGEE. The CDR3 runs to 16 residues. V lost 0 bases to trimming and J lost 6 bases, with 19 bases between them. CDR3 region: CASSVGSGMDPVEQYF. CDR3 DNA sequence: TGTGCCAGCAGCGTAGGATCCGGCATGGATCCGGTCGAGCAGTACTTC. Filled out from reference TRBV9 and TRBJ2-7, the complete variable domain reads DSGVTQTPKHLITATGQRVTLRCSPRSGDLSVYWYQQSLDQGLQFLIQYYNGEERAKGNILERFSAQQFPDLHSELNLSSLELGDSALYFCASSVGSGMDPVEQYFGPGTRLTVT.

The CDR3 DNA reads as TGCAGTGCTAGAGATTTGGGAGGGGCAGAGGGGGCCAACGTCCTGACTTTC. Translation: CSARDLGGAEGANVLTF. The chain recombines TRBV20-1 with TRBJ2-6; 7 bases are a match to TRBD2. The V and J ends lost 0 bases and 4 bases, in that order; junction bases with no gene match: 9. Germline V CDR1 and CDR2: DFQATT, SNEGSKA (reference sequence). The CDR3 runs 17 residues.

This clonotype has ten or more counts. This chain links TRBV19 with TRBJ2-6; possibly TRBD2 for D (5 bases). The germline CDR1 and CDR2 sequences are LNHDA and SQIVND (reference sequence). The CDR3 is made up of 19 amino acids. V dropped 3 bases and J dropped 0 bases, with 18 bases sitting between them. The CDR3 sequence is CASSIAGELKGSGANVLTF. For the CDR3, the DNA is TGTGCCAGTAGTATTGCCGGGGAACTCAAGGGCTCTGGGGCCAACGTCCTGACTTTC.